This passage covers 2 T cell receptor beta chains from one sample sequenced in a study of HIV-infected patients and healthy controls. No cell fractionation was done, so the repertoire covers all unsorted peripheral blood T cells. Reverse transcription used about 510 ng RNA and constant-region primers for alpha and beta. Alpha and beta chain libraries were made separately by chain-specific third strand synthesis with multiplexing indices. TCRdb independently ran MiXCR on the 5' RACE reads; one entry per CDR3 protein. The sample holds 13,000 or so distinct CDR3 sequences; roughly 9.9% are singletons and the top ten take roughly 7.5%. The specimen sequenced was blood. The receptors come from an adult in good health.

The table lists this clonotype with many counts. V usage is TRBV12-5 and J usage is TRBJ2-1, with 10 bases lining up with TRBD1. The CDR3 consists of 14 residues. Germline loops: CDR1 LGHNT, CDR2 FRNRAP. The trim removed 5 bases at V and 7 bases at J, leaving 5 bases unmatched. The CDR3 here is CASGRGTGVNEQFF. The CDR3 nucleotides read TGTGCTAGTGGTCGGGGGACAGGGGTAAATGAGCAGTTCTTC.

This clonotype was observed at least ten times. V and J are TRBV21-1 and TRBJ2-7; the D call in the table, TRBD2, was not verified against the DNA. TRBV21-1 is termed a pseudogene. The CDR3 has 14 amino acids. The CDR3 DNA reads TGTGCCAGCAGCCTCACTAGCGGGAGTCCCACGGGGTACTTC. Translation gives CASSLTSGSPTGYF.